What follows are 16 T cell receptor beta chains derived from one specimen sequenced in a study of blood T cells in healthy people across ages. A second about 7 to 11 cycle PCR used barcoded and J-beta primers. TCRdb re-called the 5' RACE reads through MiXCR, storing one row per CDR3 protein. The top ten hold around 11% of the sample, which has about 1.6 million distinct CDR3 sequences, 34% seen once. Material: blood. These receptors were obtained from a woman in her thirties in good health.

A few counts support this clonotype. Just one base apart from a much larger clone, this may be a read error. This chain joins TRBV20-1 and TRBJ2-5; D is unresolved. The germline V gene has CDR1 DFQATT and CDR2 SNEGSKA (reference sequence). The CDR3 extends over 13 amino acids. The CDR3 DNA follows: TGCAGTGCACGAAACCCAGGACGAGAGGCCCAGTACTTC. It encodes CSARNPGREAQYF.

The chain has TRBV24-1 and TRBJ2-5, with 9 positions matching TRBD2. The CDR3 has 16 amino acids. CDR1 is KGHDR, CDR2 SFDVKD, per germline. The V and J ends lost 4 bases and 5 bases, in that order; junction bases with no gene match: 10. The CDR3 sequence is CATSDPILAGRETQYF. The CDR3 DNA is TGTGCCACCAGTGACCCCATCCTAGCGGGAAGGGAGACCCAGTACTTC.

A few counts support this clonotype. V and J are TRBV12-3 or TRBV12-4 and TRBJ2-7; 7 nucleotides line up with TRBD1. V gave up 6 bases and J gave up 3 bases; unmatched junction bases: 8. The CDR3 extends over 14 amino acids. The CDR3 loop reads CASRPGTVLYEQYF. CDR3 in DNA: TGTGCCAGCAGGCCAGGGACAGTCCTCTACGAGCAGTACTTC.

This clonotype was observed a few times. Mismatch with germline at one junction end may stem from a read error. This sequence joins TRBV7-9 and TRBJ2-5; D assignment may be TRBD1 or TRBD2 (5 bases each). This CDR3 contains 15 residues. Germline lookup yields CDR1 SEHNR and CDR2 FQNEAQ (reference sequence). In DNA, the CDR3 is TGTGCCAGTAGCTTACTGGCAGGGAGTACAGAGACCCAGTACTTC. This translates into CASSLLAGSTETQYF.

This clonotype was found a few times. The genes are TRBV7-3 and TRBJ1-2; TRBD1 might be the D (5 bases). V shed 0 bases and J shed 2 bases, with 10 bases lying between them. The CDR3 spans 15 residues. Germline V CDR1 and CDR2: SGHTA, FQGTGA. The CDR3 nucleotides are TGTGCCAGCAGCTTAACGGGGGGGAGGAACTATGGCTACACCTTC. Residues: CASSLTGGRNYGYTF. The full variable domain, with the rest looked up from reference TRBV7-3 and TRBJ1-2, is GAGVSQTPSNKVTEKGKYVELRCDPISGHTALYWYRQSLGQGPEFLIYFQGTGAADDSGLPNDRFFAVRPEGSVSTLKIQRTERGDSAVYLCASSLTGGRNYGYTFGSGTRLTVV.

This clonotype has a handful of counts. The chain carries TRBV6-4 and TRBJ2-1; 8 nucleotides match TRBD2. V lost 6 bases, J lost 6 bases, and 10 bases stayed unmatched. In germline, CDR1 is MRHNA, CDR2 SNTAGT. The CDR3 is made up of 15 amino acids. This CDR3 is CASSPRSGGGNEQFF. The CDR3 coding sequence is TGTGCCAGCAGCCCAAGGAGCGGGGGCGGCAATGAGCAGTTCTTC.

Note on this clonotype: One end of the junction fails to match germline, which may point to a read error. The chain uses TRBV28 and TRBJ1-2, with D unclear. The germline gives CDR1 MDHEN, CDR2 SYDVKM. This CDR3 contains 12 residues. The CDR3 here is CASSRTVYGCTF. CDR3 nucleotides: TGTGCCAGCAGTAGGACGGTCTATGGCTGCACCTTC.

Concerning this clonotype itself: One base away lies a much larger clone, so this may be a sequencing read error. The chain recombines TRBV20-1 with TRBJ2-1; D might be TRBD2 (7 bases). Matching the DNA end better, TRBJ2-7 makes the J call doubtful. Germline CDR1 and CDR2: DFQATT and SNEGSKA (reference sequence). This CDR3 spans 16 amino acids. DNA of the CDR3: TGCAGTGCTAGTCAAACGGGGGGCCCCTCCTACAATGAGCAGTACTTC. Translation gives CSASQTGGPSYNEQYF.

The chain's CDR3 is CASSPPGQGIGNEQFF. The CDR3 nucleotides are TGCGCCAGCAGCCCTCCGGGACAGGGGATCGGGAATGAGCAGTTCTTC. The V and J genes are TRBV4-1 and TRBJ2-1; 10 bases agree with TRBD1. Germline V gives CDR1 MGHRA, CDR2 YSYEKL. This CDR3 is built from 16 residues. V was pared by 4 bases and J by 7 bases, with 10 bases of the junction left unmatched.

This chain joins TRBV6-1 and TRBJ1-1, with a tentative D call TRBD1 (5 bases). The CDR3 covers 13 residues. Trimming took off 4 bases at V and 6 bases at J, with 12 bases between the two ends. Germline CDR1 MNHNS, CDR2 SASEGT. CDR3 region: CASSAQGQSEAFF. The CDR3 DNA sequence: TGTGCCAGCAGTGCGCAGGGTCAATCTGAAGCTTTCTTT.

This clonotype was seen a few times. This chain connects TRBV5-1 to TRBJ2-1; TRBD2 matches at 7 bases. This CDR3 is built from 15 residues. The trim removed 0 bases at V and 9 bases at J, leaving 9 bases unmatched. In germline, CDR1 is SGHRS, CDR2 YFSETQ. The CDR3, as DNA: TGCGCCAGCAGCTTGGGCGGGAGATCTATGGTTGAGCAGTTCTTC. Translated, it gives CASSLGGRSMVEQFF.

This clonotype was seen a handful of times. This chain uses TRBV9 with TRBJ2-1; 9 bases fit TRBD1. The length of the CDR3 is 16 residues. The V segment lost 4 bases and the J segment 6 bases; nucleotides outside the gene matches: 11. CDR1 and CDR2 from the germline V gene are SGDLS and YYNGEE. CDR3 coding DNA: TGTGCCAGCAGCCCCGGGACAGGGCTTTTAGTCAATGAGCAGTTCTTC. This sequence encodes CASSPGTGLLVNEQFF.

The V call is TRBV30, the J call TRBJ1-1; TRBD1 matches at 8 bases. This CDR3 contains 13 residues. J gave up 10 bases and V 0 bases, and 7 bases lay outside the gene matches. Germline assignment: CDR1 GTSNPN and CDR2 SVGIG (reference sequence). This CDR3 reads CAWSVDRGTGAFF. Here the CDR3 DNA reads TGTGCCTGGAGTGTAGACAGGGGCACCGGAGCTTTCTTT. The full variable domain, its missing parts supplied by reference TRBV30 and TRBJ1-1, is SQTIHQWPATLVQPVGSPLSLECTVEGTSNPNLYWYRQAAGRGLQLLFYSVGIGQISSEVPQNLSASRPQDRQFILSSKKLLLSDSGFYLCAWSVDRGTGAFFGQGTRLTVV.

This clonotype has only a few counts. The chain carries TRBV5-1 and TRBJ2-3; TRBD2 is a possible D gene (6 bases). The V gene's germline CDR1 is SGHRS and CDR2 YFSETQ. The CDR3 totals 16 residues. Trimming took 0 bases from V and 3 from J, leaving 14 bases between them. CDR3 nucleotide sequence: TGCGCCAGCAGCTTGGGGGACCTGGCGGGGACAGATACGCAGTATTTT. Its protein is CASSLGDLAGTDTQYF. The full variable domain, in which reference TRBV5-1 and TRBJ2-3 provide the parts outside the CDR3, is KAGVTQTPRYLIKTRGQQVTLSCSPISGHRSVSWYQQTPGQGLQFLFEYFSETQRNKGNFPGRFSGRQFSNSRSEMNVSTLELGDSALYLCASSLGDLAGTDTQYFGPGTRLTVL.

This clonotype turned up a few times. The chain has TRBV24-1 and TRBJ1-2, with TRBD1 identical over 10 bases. Trimming at V came to 8 bases and at J to 7 bases, leaving 15 bases not matched to a gene. CDR1 is KGHDR and CDR2 is SFDVKD in the germline V gene. The CDR3 runs 16 residues. The CDR3 spells CATTDDVRQGARGYTF. The CDR3 nucleotides are TGTGCCACCACCGATGACGTGAGACAGGGGGCGCGTGGCTACACCTTC.

This clonotype was found many times. The V gene is TRBV29-1, the J gene TRBJ2-5; D might be TRBD1 (5 bases). CDR1 is SQVTM, CDR2 ANQGSEA, per germline. Trimming removed 6 bases at V and 9 bases at J, with 11 bases between. The CDR3 has 10 amino acids. CDR3 nucleotide sequence: TGCAGCGTCCCTGTAGGGGCCCAGTACTTC. Encoded protein: CSVPVGAQYF.